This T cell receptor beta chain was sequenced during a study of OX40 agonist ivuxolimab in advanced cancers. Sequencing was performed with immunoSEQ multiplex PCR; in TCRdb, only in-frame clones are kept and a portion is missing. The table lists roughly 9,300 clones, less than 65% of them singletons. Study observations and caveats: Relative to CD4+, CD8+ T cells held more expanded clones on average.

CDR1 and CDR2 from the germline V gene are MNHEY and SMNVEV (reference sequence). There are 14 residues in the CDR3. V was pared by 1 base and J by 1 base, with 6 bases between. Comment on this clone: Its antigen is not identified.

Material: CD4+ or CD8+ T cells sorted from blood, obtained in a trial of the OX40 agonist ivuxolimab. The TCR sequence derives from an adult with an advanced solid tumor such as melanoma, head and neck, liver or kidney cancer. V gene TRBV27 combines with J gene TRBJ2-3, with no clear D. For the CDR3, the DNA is TGTGCCAGCAGTTTATTTTTCGGCACAGATACGCAGTATTTT. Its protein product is CASSLFFGTDTQYF.